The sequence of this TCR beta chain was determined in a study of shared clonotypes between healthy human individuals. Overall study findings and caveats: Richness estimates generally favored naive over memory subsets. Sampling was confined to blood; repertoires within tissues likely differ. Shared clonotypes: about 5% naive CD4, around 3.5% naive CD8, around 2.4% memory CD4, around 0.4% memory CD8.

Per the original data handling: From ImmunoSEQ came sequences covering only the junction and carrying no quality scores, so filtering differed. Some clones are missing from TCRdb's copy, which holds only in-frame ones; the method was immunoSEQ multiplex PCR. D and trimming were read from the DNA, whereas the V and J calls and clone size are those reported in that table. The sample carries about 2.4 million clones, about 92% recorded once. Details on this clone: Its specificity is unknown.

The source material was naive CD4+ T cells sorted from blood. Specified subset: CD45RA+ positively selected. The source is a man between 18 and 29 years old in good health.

The CDR3 DNA follows: TGCGCCAGCAGCCAAAAGGGGGTAGCGGGAGTAGGGCGGGATGAGCAGTTCTTC. Translating gives CASSQKGVAGVGRDEQFF. This chain uses TRBV4-3 with TRBJ2-1, with 9 bases that match TRBD2. The CDR3 totals 18 residues. J was trimmed by 8 bases and V by 2 bases; bases with no gene match: 16. Germline V CDR1 and CDR2: LGHNA, YSLEER.